The rows below give T cell receptor beta chains drawn from one sample of a study of radiation and T cells in renal cell carcinoma. Using immunoSEQ multiplex PCR, the repertoire was profiled, and TCRdb retains in-frame clones only, with some absent. The sample shows 120,000 or so clones, around 81% of them seen only once. The source material was blood, sampled from a patient whose treatment included radiotherapy and nephrectomy. These receptors were obtained from a man in his forties or fifties with renal cell carcinoma. Each CDR3 is given without its conserved first and last residue. The order of the fields is clone size, V gene, CDR3 protein. The size field is filled for only some rows; it gives once, few, many or a size class.

>NA|TRBV5-4
ASSDRGGFYEQY
>NA|TRBV4-2
ASSQGAIGQPQH
>NA|TRBV27
ASSLSWGNEQF
>NA|TRBV6-5
ASSYQRDSTYEQY
>NA|TRBV6-1
ASSVRDRVTDTQY
>once|TRBV30
AWSSFTDTQY
>NA|TRBV19
ASSAPLQGVAYNEQF
>NA|TRBV6-5
ASSYSGSGFTDTQY
>NA|TRBV7-9
ASSLVPDYNEQF
>NA|TRBV5-1
ASSLRLAGVDEQY
>NA|TRBV6-5
ASSRTGKEETQY
>NA|TRBV5-4
ASSLAGVSYEQY
>many|TRBV7-3
ASSPTGAGGYNEQF
>few|TRBV6-1
ASSESPSGGTDTQY
>NA|TRBV5-1
ASSYRQSSYNEQF
>NA|TRBV5-5
ASSREIPGTGYNEKLF
>NA|TRBV5-1
ASSLMGASVQETQY
>few|TRBV6-1
ASSETVGGGNGYT
>NA|TRBV6-5
ASRVAGGPETQY
>NA|TRBV7-9
ASSPRQGGNTEAF